One sample yielded the 26 T cell receptor beta chains listed below, sequenced in a study of blood T cell repertoires in COVID-19. Clones were sequenced by immunoSEQ multiplex PCR, and TCRdb holds only the in-frame ones, with some missing. The sample consists of approximately 60,000 clones, 75% to 90% of them appearing once. The sample was peripheral blood. Receptors were obtained from an elderly woman with COVID-19, enrolled during active disease.

This rearrangement joins TRBV3-1 (or the pseudogene TRBV3-2) to TRBJ1-2, with 7 bases lining up with TRBD1. Unmatched junction bases numbered 8, after V lost 4 bases and J lost 6 bases. CDR1 and CDR2 from the germline V gene are LGHDT and YNNKEL (reference sequence). The CDR3 consists of 14 residues. The CDR3 sequence is CASSRLTGDDGYTF. Here the CDR3 DNA reads TGTGCCAGCAGCCGACTCACAGGGGATGATGGCTACACCTTC.

The chain recombines TRBV3-1 (or the pseudogene TRBV3-2) with TRBJ2-7; 7 bases agree with TRBD2. Germline V gives CDR1 LGHDT, CDR2 YNNKEL (reference sequence). Unmatched junction bases numbered 12, after V lost 4 bases and J lost 6 bases. There are 15 residues in the CDR3. The CDR3 coding sequence is TGTGCCAGCAGCCTGGAAGCGGGGAAACTAAGCGAGCAGTACTTC. This encodes CASSLEAGKLSEQYF.

As DNA, the CDR3 is TGTGCCAGCAGTTTACAGGGCACAGGGATCTCCTATAATTCACCCCTCCACTTT. It codes for CASSLQGTGISYNSPLHF. The J gene is TRBJ1-6, the V gene TRBV28; TRBD1 is a possible D gene (6 bases). Trimming left V 2 bases short and J 0 bases short, with 14 bases between. The CDR3 loop spans 18 amino acids. In germline, CDR1 is MDHEN, CDR2 SYDVKM.

The genes are TRBV7-9 and TRBJ1-2; D gene unclear. V gave up 4 bases and J gave up 3 bases, with 9 bases separating them. The CDR3 covers 13 residues. Germline V CDR1 and CDR2: SEHNR, FQNEAQ (reference sequence). Here the CDR3 reads CASSSGPHYGYTF. The CDR3 bases are TGTGCCAGCAGCTCGGGTCCTCACTATGGCTACACCTTC.

This rearrangement joins TRBV11-3 to TRBJ2-1; TRBD1 matches 8 bases. V trimming: 3 bases; J trimming: 3 bases; junction bases outside the gene matches: 4. The CDR3 consists of 15 residues. Germline CDR1 is SGHNT and CDR2 is YENEEA. The DNA of the CDR3 is TGTGCCAGCAGCTTCGACAGGGGACTCTACAATGAGCAGTTCTTC. It specifies CASSFDRGLYNEQFF.

This chain links TRBV6-5 with TRBJ2-2; a possible D gene is TRBD1 (5 bases). Trimming pared 7 bases from V and 3 bases from J, leaving 12 bases between. CDR1 and CDR2 (germline): MNHEY, SVGAGI. The length of the CDR3 is 14 residues. CDR3 loop: CASTRVWDTGELFF. CDR3 coding DNA: TGTGCCAGCACCAGGGTTTGGGACACCGGGGAGCTGTTTTTT.

The CDR3 coding sequence is TGTGCCACCCAGGACAGGAGAACAAATTTCTTCTATGGCTACACCTTC. Protein sequence: CATQDRRTNFFYGYTF. This chain joins TRBV19 and TRBJ1-2; 7 positions match TRBD1. CDR1 is LNHDA and CDR2 is SQIVND in the germline V gene (reference sequence). The CDR3 runs 16 residues. V shed 10 bases and J 4 bases; nucleotides not matched to a gene: 18.

The rearrangement links TRBV19 to TRBJ1-5, with D possibly matching TRBD1 (5 bases). This CDR3 comprises 16 residues. Trimming removed 3 bases from V and 5 bases from J, with 17 bases in between. In germline, CDR1 is LNHDA, CDR2 SQIVND (reference sequence). The chain's CDR3 is CASSIPSGRGDQPQHF. The CDR3, as DNA: TGTGCCAGTAGTATCCCCTCGGGGAGGGGCGATCAGCCCCAGCATTTT.

V gene TRBV18 combines with J gene TRBJ2-1; the match to TRBD2 covers 8 bases. The germline V gene has CDR1 KGHSH and CDR2 LQKENI. The V gene end was trimmed by 3 bases and the J gene end by 4 bases; junction bases not matched to a gene: 5. The CDR3 loop spans 15 amino acids. Here the CDR3 DNA reads TGTGCCAGCTCACCGGCAGCGGGGGAATACAATGAGCAGTTCTTC. It is translated as CASSPAAGEYNEQFF.

This chain uses TRBV19 with TRBJ2-3, with 11 bases fitting TRBD1. This CDR3 is built from 15 residues. Germline CDR1 LNHDA, CDR2 SQIVND (reference sequence). After removal of 5 bases from V and 7 bases from J, the junction contained 8 bases not matched to a gene. The CDR3 DNA is TGTGCCAGTAGTCCCCGGACAGGGGGCGCGAATACGCAGTATTTT. Protein product: CASSPRTGGANTQYF.

V is TRBV18 and J is TRBJ2-3; tentative D call: TRBD2 (6 bases). V was cut by 5 bases and J by 5 bases, with 20 bases left in between. The CDR3 loop spans 16 amino acids. Germline values: CDR1 KGHSH, CDR2 LQKENI. The CDR3 is CASSANRGKGGDTQYF. The DNA of the CDR3 is TGTGCCAGCTCAGCTAATCGGGGAAAGGGAGGAGATACGCAGTATTTT.

The J gene is TRBJ2-1, the V gene TRBV30; 7 bases align to TRBD1. The V and J ends lost 0 bases and 3 bases, in that order; junction bases with no gene match: 5. The CDR3 extends over 15 amino acids. The germline V gene encodes CDR1 GTSNPN and CDR2 SVGIG (reference sequence). Here the CDR3 DNA reads TGTGCCTGGAGTGTACTTCCAGGGGGCTACAATGAGCAGTTCTTC. This translates into CAWSVLPGGYNEQFF.

V is TRBV5-1 and J is TRBJ2-3; unclear D gene. Trimming removed 1 base at V and 1 base at J, with 16 bases between. The CDR3 runs 17 residues. Germline assignment: CDR1 SGHRS and CDR2 YFSETQ. Here the CDR3 DNA reads TGCGCCAGCAGCTTGCCCCCGGTCGCGATTGGCACAGATACGCAGTATTTT. This translates into CASSLPPVAIGTDTQYF.

The chain joins TRBV5-1 to TRBJ1-2; D is undetermined. This CDR3 region has 14 residues. Germline loops: CDR1 SGHRS, CDR2 YFSETQ. Between the trimmed V and J ends, which lost 4 bases and 4 bases, there was a span of 14 bases. CDR3 region: CASSPGTDLYGYTF. The CDR3 nucleotides read TGCGCCAGCAGCCCGGGAACGGATCTCTATGGCTACACCTTC.

This chain connects TRBV3-1 (or the pseudogene TRBV3-2) to TRBJ2-3, with 7 bases lining up with TRBD1. This CDR3 contains 16 residues. Trimming removed 4 bases from V and 0 bases from J; junction bases left unmatched: 7. Germline V gives CDR1 LGHDT, CDR2 YNNKEL (reference sequence). CDR3: CASSLRQGTSTDTQYF. DNA for the CDR3: TGTGCCAGCAGCCTACGACAGGGCACTAGCACAGATACGCAGTATTTT.

The rearrangement joins TRBV5-1 to TRBJ1-1; D is unclear. The CDR3 has 13 amino acids. Trimming stripped 5 bases from V and 0 bases from J, with 8 bases between. Germline CDR1 SGHRS, CDR2 YFSETQ. CDR3 sequence (DNA): TGCGCCAGCAGTGACACCATGAACACTGAAGCTTTCTTT. This gives the protein CASSDTMNTEAFF. Together with reference TRBV5-1 and TRBJ1-1, the CDR3 gives the full variable domain: KAGVTQTPRYLIKTRGQQVTLSCSPISGHRSVSWYQQTPGQGLQFLFEYFSETQRNKGNFPGRFSGRQFSNSRSEMNVSTLELGDSALYLCASSDTMNTEAFFGQGTRLTVV.

The chain employs TRBV6-6 and TRBJ1-3; perhaps TRBD1 as D (5 bases). This CDR3 has 15 amino acids. CDR1 is MNHNY, CDR2 SVGAGI, per germline (reference sequence). V was pared by 7 bases and J by 0 bases, with 13 bases between. The CDR3 DNA follows: TGTGCCAGCACTTCTACAGGTCACTCTGGAAACACCATATATTTT. It is translated as CASTSTGHSGNTIYF.

The genes are TRBV18 and TRBJ2-3; 9 bases are a match to TRBD1. The V and J ends lost 6 bases and 3 bases, in that order; junction bases with no gene match: 13. CDR3 length equals 17 residues. The V gene's germline CDR1 is KGHSH and CDR2 LQKENI. CDR3 region: CASSPKTGTGRTDTQYF. As DNA, the CDR3 is TGTGCCAGCTCCCCTAAGACCGGGACAGGGAGGACAGATACGCAGTATTTT. Complete variable domain (other parts from reference TRBV18 and TRBJ2-3): NAGVMQNPRHLVRRRGQEARLRCSPMKGHSHVYWYRQLPEEGLKFMVYLQKENIIDESGMPKERFSAEFPKEGPSILRIQQVVRGDSAAYFCASSPKTGTGRTDTQYFGPGTRLTVL.

The gene calls are TRBV5-6 and TRBJ1-6; tentatively, D is TRBD1 (6 bases). V shed 7 bases and J shed 4 bases, with 9 bases lying between them. Germline V gives CDR1 SGHDT, CDR2 YYEEEE. CDR3 length equals 13 residues. CDR3 loop: CASQQGYNSPLHF. The CDR3 nucleotides are TGTGCCAGCCAACAGGGATATAATTCACCCCTCCACTTT. The complete variable domain, with remaining parts taken from reference TRBV5-6 and TRBJ1-6, reads DAGVTQSPTHLIKTRGQQVTLRCSPKSGHDTVSWYQQALGQGPQFIFQYYEEEERQRGNFPDRFSGHQFPNYSSELNVNALLLGDSALYLCASQQGYNSPLHFGNGTRLTVT.

This clone was recorded once. The chain recombines TRBV29-1 with TRBJ1-2; 9 nucleotides align to TRBD1. J gave up 5 bases and V 3 bases, and 7 bases lay outside the gene matches. The germline V gene has CDR1 SQVTM and CDR2 ANQGSEA. This CDR3 is 14 amino acids long. The CDR3 region has the DNA TGCAGCGTTGATCGACAGGGGGTTGGGTATGGCTACACCTTC. This sequence encodes CSVDRQGVGYGYTF.

This chain links TRBV2 with TRBJ1-2; unclear D gene. V gave up 1 base and J gave up 6 bases, with 15 bases separating them. Germline V gene sequence: CDR1 SNHLY, CDR2 FYNNEI. The CDR3 is 15 amino acids. CDR3 sequence reads: CASSEGGSRRHGYTF. The CDR3 nucleotides are TGTGCCAGCAGTGAAGGAGGGTCCCGCCGACATGGCTACACCTTC.

This sequence joins TRBV19 and TRBJ2-7; 7 bases match TRBD2. Germline CDR1 reads LNHDA; CDR2 reads SQIVND (reference sequence). Trimming at V came to 6 bases and at J to 0 bases, leaving 11 bases not matched to a gene. CDR3 length: 16 residues. In nucleotides, the CDR3 is TGTGCCAGTAGGAGGGAGGGAGGGGATAACTCCTACGAGCAGTACTTC. Its translation is CASRREGGDNSYEQYF. Complete variable domain (other parts from reference TRBV19 and TRBJ2-7): DGGITQSPKYLFRKEGQNVTLSCEQNLNHDAMYWYRQDPGQGLRLIYYSQIVNDFQKGDIAEGYSVSREKKESFPLTVTSAQKNPTAFYLCASRREGGDNSYEQYFGPGTRLTVT.

This clone has a single count. CDR3 sequence reads: CASSPRDSYEQYF. The DNA for the CDR3 is TGTGCCAGCAGTCCACGGGACTCCTACGAGCAGTACTTC. The chain employs TRBV6-5 and TRBJ2-7, with D possibly being TRBD2 (5 bases). Trimming took off 5 bases at V and 0 bases at J, with 8 bases between the two ends. The CDR3 covers 13 residues. Germline lookup yields CDR1 MNHEY and CDR2 SVGAGI.

The V gene is TRBV5-1, the J gene TRBJ2-7; 10 nucleotides line up with TRBD2. Germline trimming cut 0 bases from V and 4 bases from J; bases unmatched to any gene: 4. Germline V CDR1 and CDR2: SGHRS, YFSETQ. The CDR3 length is 15 residues. In nucleotides, the CDR3 is TGCGCCAGCAGCTTGGTGGCTAGCGGGGGTTACGAGCAGTACTTC. This codes for CASSLVASGGYEQYF.

The chain combines TRBV5-1 with TRBJ2-7; D is possibly TRBD1 (5 bases). With 0 bases removed from V and 2 bases from J, the gap between germline ends came to 9 bases. CDR3 length: 14 residues. CDR1 is SGHRS, CDR2 YFSETQ, per germline. CDR3 in DNA: TGCGCCAGCAGCTTGGGGGCAGGGACCTACGAGCAGTACTTC. It yields the protein CASSLGAGTYEQYF.

The chain couples TRBV21-1 to TRBJ2-5; no DNA check was done on the table's D call, TRBD2. TRBV21-1 is flagged as a pseudogene. This CDR3 is built from 21 residues. In DNA form, the CDR3 reads TGTGCCAGCAGCAAAGTAGAGACTAGCGGGGGGGCCCCCTTCTTCCAAGAGACCCAGTACTTC. Translated, it gives CASSKVETSGGAPFFQETQYF.